This T cell receptor (beta chain) was identified in a study of vaccination and CD4 T cells after COVID-19. Findings and caveats of the study: Convalescent patients' vaccine-specific clones were spike mono-reactive in 304 of 307 cases.

This clonotype was detected only a few times. Its antigen is not known. The length of the CDR3 is 13 residues. With 6 bases removed from V and 2 bases from J, the gap between germline ends came to 11 bases. CDR1 and CDR2 from the germline V gene are MNHNS and SASEGT. Stated treatment: approximately 9-day PBMC culture with coronavirus spike peptide pools or control peptides (ViraFEST assay). Half the medium was replaced with fresh IL-2 medium on days 3 and 7. Cultured CD4+ T cells had their DNA profiled by the Oncomine TCR Beta short-read assay. It was from cultured CD4+ T cells that genomic DNA was extracted. From the PCR reads, TCRdb called clonotypes with MiXCR, one entry per CDR3 protein. Here the sample spans some 20,000 distinct CDR3 sequences, 25% to 40% being singletons.

The chain joins TRBV6-1 to TRBJ2-7, with D possibly being TRBD1 (6 bases). Sequenced input: cultured CD4+ T cells from blood. This TCR derives from a human donor with COVID-19. This chain's CDR3 is CASRNRATYEQYF. In DNA form, the CDR3 reads TGTGCCAGCAGAAACAGGGCCACCTACGAGCAGTACTTC.